Listed here are 9 T cell receptor beta chains from one sample, sequenced in a study of cytomegalovirus exposure and HLA in healthy donors. TCRdb keeps only in-frame clones here, not all; method: immunoSEQ multiplex PCR. The sample has 150,000 to 200,000 clones, roughly 89% seen once. Sequenced sample: PBMCs. The receptors here all came from a woman under 30 in good health and CMV-seropositive.

The chain couples TRBV27 to TRBJ2-7; perhaps TRBD1 as D (6 bases). The CDR3 extends over 12 amino acids. The germline gives CDR1 MNHEY, CDR2 SMNVEV (reference sequence). Trimming left V 7 bases short and J 7 bases short, with 14 bases between. The CDR3 DNA reads TGTGCCAGCAAACAGGGTGGCGGAGAGCAGTACTTC. Protein product: CASKQGGGEQYF.

The chain carries TRBV5-6 and TRBJ2-3, with D maybe TRBD2 (6 bases). Germline-derived CDR1 and CDR2 are SGHDT and YYEEEE. CDR3 length: 14 amino acids. The V gene lost 4 bases and the J gene lost 1 base, with 10 bases spanning the gap. CDR3 protein: CASSTGTGTDTQYF. In nucleotides, the CDR3 is TGTGCCAGCAGCACCGGGACTGGCACAGATACGCAGTATTTT. Filled out from reference TRBV5-6 and TRBJ2-3, the complete variable domain reads DAGVTQSPTHLIKTRGQQVTLRCSPKSGHDTVSWYQQALGQGPQFIFQYYEEEERQRGNFPDRFSGHQFPNYSSELNVNALLLGDSALYLCASSTGTGTDTQYFGPGTRLTVL.

Only one count was recorded for this clone. The chain couples TRBV11-2 to TRBJ2-3; 8 bases fit TRBD2. CDR1 is SGHAT, CDR2 FQNNGV, per germline. This CDR3 has 18 amino acids. Trimming removed 7 bases from V and 0 bases from J; junction bases left unmatched: 15. CDR3 in DNA: TGTGCCAGCACCCAATCCCGGCTAGCGGGTGTAAGCACAGATACGCAGTATTTT. Translating it yields CASTQSRLAGVSTDTQYF.

This chain uses TRBV6-6 with TRBJ2-7; 8 nucleotides match TRBD1. Looked up from germline, CDR1 is MNHNY and CDR2 is SVGAGI (reference sequence). With 7 bases clipped from V and 2 bases from J, the junction kept 10 bases outside the gene matches. CDR3 size: 15 residues. This chain's CDR3 is CASNQPTGGAYEQYF. DNA for the CDR3: TGTGCCAGCAATCAGCCAACAGGGGGTGCCTACGAGCAGTACTTC.

V is TRBV18 and J is TRBJ2-7; D might be TRBD1 (6 bases). The V gene lost 4 bases and the J gene lost 0 bases, with 10 bases spanning the gap. The CDR3 covers 14 residues. Per the germline V gene, CDR1 is KGHSH and CDR2 is LQKENI. The CDR3 sequence is CASSRQAISYEQYF. In nucleotides, the CDR3 is TGTGCCAGCTCACGACAGGCTATCTCCTACGAGCAGTACTTC.

The chain uses TRBV7-2 and TRBJ1-1; a weak D match, TRBD1 (5 bases). Between the trimmed V and J ends, which lost 5 bases and 4 bases, there was a span of 11 bases. This CDR3 region has 13 residues. The V gene's germline CDR1 is SGHTA and CDR2 FQGNSA. The CDR3, as DNA: TGTGCCAGCAGCATTGACAGATCCACTGAAGCTTTCTTT. It is translated as CASSIDRSTEAFF.

The chain couples TRBV19 to TRBJ2-1, with D possibly matching TRBD1 (5 bases). The germline CDR1 and CDR2 sequences are LNHDA and SQIVND (reference sequence). The CDR3 is 12 amino acids. V was trimmed by 6 bases and J by 6 bases, leaving 9 bases between them. The CDR3 loop reads CASRQGINEQFF. CDR3 DNA: TGTGCCAGTAGGCAGGGTATCAATGAGCAGTTCTTC.

The chain recombines TRBV9 with TRBJ2-5; D unresolved. The germline V gene encodes CDR1 SGDLS and CDR2 YYNGEE. The CDR3 covers 12 residues. Between the trimmed V and J ends, which lost 4 bases and 5 bases, there was a span of 9 bases. CDR3 sequence (DNA): TGTGCCAGCAGCATCGACGGGGAGACCCAGTACTTC. Amino acid sequence: CASSIDGETQYF.

The V gene is TRBV18, the J gene TRBJ2-1; D unclear. Trimming cost V 3 bases and J 4 bases, with 4 bases left between them. The CDR3 covers 12 residues. Germline CDR1 KGHSH, CDR2 LQKENI. CDR3 DNA: TGTGCCAGCTCACCGCAGTACAATGAGCAGTTCTTC. It codes for CASSPQYNEQFF.